A single sample gave rise to the 10 T cell receptor gamma chains below, sequenced in a study of intestinal T cells in coeliac disease. Using roughly 200 ng of biopsy DNA, TRG was amplified with LymphoTrack primers. TCRdb called clones anew from the multiplex PCR reads with CATT. This table has 350 to 500 gamma-chain clones, 35% to 50% appearing once. Ten to eleven formalin-fixed paraffin-embedded scrolls, each 5 µm thick, supplied each case's genomic DNA. The sample comprised a duodenal biopsy. All receptors come from a human donor who served as a control with a normal duodenal biopsy, not a healthy volunteer.

Worth noting for this clone: This may stem from a read error, because a much larger clone lies one nucleotide away. This same CDR3 is encoded by further DNA sequences in the sample. The chain is built from TRGV5 and TRGJP1. The length of the CDR3 is 16 residues. Germline CDR1 is VINAFY and CDR2 is YDVSNSKD. The CDR3 nucleotides read TGCGCCACCTGGGACAGGCCTTGGGGGGGTTCTTGGTTCAAGATATTT. Translation: CATWDRPWGGSWFKIF.

This clone was counted a single time. This chain joins TRGV10 and TRGJP1. TRGV10 is an ORF, with its function uncertain. V lost 8 bases and J lost 0; bases outside the gene matches: 10. This CDR3 comprises 16 residues. DNA of the CDR3: TGTGCTGCGTGGGATTATCCGCATACCACTGGTTGGTTCAAGATATTT. Translating gives CAAWDYPHTTGWFKIF.

This clone was seen only a few times. A read error likely explains why the TCRdb protein, taken from a much larger clone, differs from this DNA's translation at residue 5; the protein shown is translated from the DNA. V usage is TRGV10 and J usage is TRGJ1 or TRGJ2. TRGV10 is recorded as an ORF, its role being uncertain. The junction had 11 bases not matched to a gene; V was cut back by 8 bases and J by 0 bases. This CDR3 contains 15 residues. CDR3 nucleotides: TGTGCTGCGTGGAATTATCCCCCGAATTATTATAAGAAACTCTTT. It is translated as CAAWNYPPNYYKKLF.

To note about this clone: With only one base between it and a far larger clone, this is likely a read error. The same CDR3 also results from other DNA sequences found in this sample. The V call is TRGV10, the J call TRGJP1. TRGV10 is sorted into the ORF group, with uncertain function. The CDR3 runs 11 residues. The CDR3: CADTTGWFKIF. The CDR3 DNA sequence: TGTGCCGATACCACTGGTTGGTTCAAGATATTC.

The V and J genes are TRGV10 and TRGJP1. TRGV10 is placed among ORFs of uncertain function. V shed 8 bases, J shed 10 bases, and the junction held 11 bases outside the gene matches. The CDR3 is 13 residues long. The chain's CDR3 is CAAWDMVVWFKIF. The CDR3 DNA reads as TGTGCTGCGTGGGACATGGTGGTTTGGTTCAAGATATTT.

This clone was detected a few times. The protein recorded in TCRdb does not match the translated DNA at residue 4; the protein presented here comes from translating the DNA. The rearrangement links TRGV8 to TRGJ1 or TRGJ2. The CDR3 runs to 13 residues. Germline V gives CDR1 VENAVY, CDR2 YDSYNSRV. This chain's CDR3 is CAPEIGSHYKKLF. The CDR3 DNA is TGTGCACCTGAGATAGGCTCCCATTATAAGAAACTCTTT.

Only one count was recorded for this clone. The V and J genes are TRGV8 and TRGJ1 or TRGJ2. This CDR3 contains 12 residues. V shed 4 bases, J shed 12 bases, and the junction held 12 bases outside the gene matches. The germline gives CDR1 VENAVY, CDR2 YDSYNSRV. The CDR3 nucleotides read TGTGCCACCTGGGAGTATATGTCAGGGAAACTCTTT. Translation gives CATWEYMSGKLF.

This clone showed up just a few times. Since a far larger clone is one base different, this is likely a read error. Other DNA sequences in this sample translate to the same CDR3. The V gene is TRGV8, the J gene TRGJP2. CDR3 size: 14 residues. CDR1 and CDR2 from the germline V gene are VENAVY and YDSYNSRV. This chain's CDR3 is CATWDYSSDWIKTF. The CDR3, as DNA: TGTGCCACCTGGGACTATAGTAGCGATTGGATCAAGACGTTT.

Only a few counts were recorded for this clone. The V and J genes are TRGV4 and TRGJ1 or TRGJ2. V shed 8 bases and J 3 bases; nucleotides not matched to a gene: 7. Per the germline V gene, CDR1 is EGSTGY and CDR2 is YDSYTSSV. The CDR3 runs to 12 residues. CDR3 nucleotide sequence: TGTGCCACCTTGGCCTCTTATTATAAGAAACTCTTT. Translation: CATLASYYKKLF.

The V gene is TRGV10, the J gene TRGJP1. TRGV10 is identified as an open reading frame with a role that is uncertain. This CDR3 spans 13 amino acids. V was pared by 8 bases and J by 14 bases, with 15 bases of the junction left unmatched. The CDR3 DNA reads as TGTGCTGCGTGGGCCCTTTTACTCGGTTTCAAGATATTT. This sequence encodes CAAWALLLGFKIF.